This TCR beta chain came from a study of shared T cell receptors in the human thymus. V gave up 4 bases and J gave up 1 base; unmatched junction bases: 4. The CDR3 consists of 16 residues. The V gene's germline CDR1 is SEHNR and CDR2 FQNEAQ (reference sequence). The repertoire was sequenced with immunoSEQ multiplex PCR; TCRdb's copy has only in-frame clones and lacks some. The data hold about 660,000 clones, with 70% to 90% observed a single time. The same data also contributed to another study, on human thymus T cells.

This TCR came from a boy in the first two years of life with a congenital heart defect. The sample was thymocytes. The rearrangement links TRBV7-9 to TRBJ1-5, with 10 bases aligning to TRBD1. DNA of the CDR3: TGTGCCAGCAGCTCTCGACAGGGGGCAAGCAATCAGCCCCAGCATTTT. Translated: CASSSRQGASNQPQHF.